This T cell receptor (beta chain) was recovered during a study of neurological immune-mediated disorders. Study findings and constraints: None of the CDR3 amino acid sequences of expanded clones recurred across subjects, suggesting private repertoires in all groups.

This clonotype occurred many times. The target antigen is unknown. PBMCs stored at -80 C, 2 million in total, were the source of the unsorted libraries. The authors produced cDNA by 5'RACE using 10-nucleotide random UMIs. Via MiXCR, TCRdb re-called the 5' RACE reads, giving one row per CDR3 protein. The table records 50,000 to 65,000 distinct CDR3 sequences, around 3.9% of them present only once. Looked up from germline, CDR1 is MGHRA and CDR2 is YSYEKL. V was clipped by 4 bases and J by 5 bases; unmatched bases: 5. The CDR3 sequence is 15 residues long. The chain employs TRBV4-1 and TRBJ2-5; 12 nucleotides match TRBD1. Sequenced material: PBMCs. This receptor was identified in a man under 40 with multiple sclerosis. CDR3 protein: CASSLGTGGGETQYF. Written as DNA, the CDR3 is TGCGCCAGCAGCCTGGGGACAGGGGGCGGTGAGACCCAGTACTTC.